A selection of T cell receptor beta chains follows, all from one sample in a study of blood T cell repertoires in COVID-19. This table comes from immunoSEQ multiplex PCR, and its TCRdb copy is limited to in-frame clones, with some not included. The sample has 130,000 to 150,000 clones, about 90% seen once; the top ten hold about two fifths. The sample consisted of peripheral blood. These TCRs come from a man aged 50 or older who had recovered from COVID-19. CDR3s include the opening cysteine and the closing phenylalanine or tryptophan. D genes are given only for firm matches.

-	TRBV2	TRBJ2-2	CASTRNEGAGELFF
-	TRBV19	TRBJ1-5	CASSRTAYSNQPQHF
TRBD1	TRBV7-8	TRBJ1-2	CASSLGDRVRSGYTF
-	TRBV5-6	TRBJ1-3	CASSSYSGNTIYF
TRBD1	TRBV5-1	TRBJ2-3	CASSLVGTDDTDTQYF
-	TRBV18	TRBJ2-5	CASSTRRRGETQYF
TRBD1	TRBV9	TRBJ1-1	CASSDRTGRLGTEAFF
TRBD1	TRBV19	TRBJ1-4	CASSRRDRDEKLFF
TRBD1	TRBV7-9	TRBJ2-1	CASSGWTGPSYNEQFF
-	TRBV6-2/TRBV6-3	TRBJ2-1	CASSPPVAASYNEQFF